Listed here are 25 T cell receptor beta chains from one sample, sequenced in a study of blood T cell repertoires in COVID-19 (dated by TCRdb to about 2020). Library preparation employed the immunoSEQ multiplex PCR assay. TCRdb took over this immuneACCESS table, retaining in-frame rearrangements with V and J assigned. Such tables are incomplete; in checked studies, under half of the missing clones stem from an unresolved V gene, and the remainder is unexplained. A total of fewer than 100,000 clones appear in this sample, less than 90% of them only once. The ten largest clonotypes hold about 4% of the sample. The specimen sequenced was peripheral blood. The origin of the receptors is a man aged 55 to 69 with acute or convalescent COVID-19.

In DNA form, the CDR3 reads TGTGCCATCAGCCGGACAGGGGTAAAAACGAGCCCCTACGAGCAGTACTTC. It translates to CAISRTGVKTSPYEQYF. The V gene is TRBV10-3, the J gene TRBJ2-7; 9 bases are a match to TRBD1. V shed 6 bases, J shed 2 bases, and the junction held 14 bases outside the gene matches. Germline V gene data show CDR1 as ENHRY and CDR2 as SYGVKD. This CDR3 comprises 17 residues.

The chain employs TRBV30 and TRBJ1-2; D is unclear. The germline V gene encodes CDR1 GTSNPN and CDR2 SVGIG (reference sequence). There are 15 residues in the CDR3. V was pared by 5 bases and J by 6 bases, with 22 bases between. The CDR3 loop is CAWGDPRLLSHGYTF. The CDR3 nucleotides read TGTGCCTGGGGAGACCCCCGACTCCTATCGCATGGCTACACCTTC.

The rearrangement uses TRBV7-3 and TRBJ2-5, with 9 bases lining up with TRBD2. J was trimmed by 7 bases and V by 0 bases; bases with no gene match: 12. The CDR3 covers 17 residues. In germline, CDR1 is SGHTA, CDR2 FQGTGA. The CDR3 DNA is TGTGCCAGCAGCTTAACGCCAAGCGGGGGGATGGGTGGGACCCAGTACTTC. It yields the protein CASSLTPSGGMGGTQYF. Full variable domain (missing parts from reference TRBV7-3 and TRBJ2-5): GAGVSQTPSNKVTEKGKYVELRCDPISGHTALYWYRQSLGQGPEFLIYFQGTGAADDSGLPNDRFFAVRPEGSVSTLKIQRTERGDSAVYLCASSLTPSGGMGGTQYFGPGTRLLVL.

The V and J genes are TRBV10-3 and TRBJ1-1; D might be TRBD1 (5 bases). The germline V and J ends were trimmed by 6 bases and 6 bases, with 14 bases remaining between them. The germline gives CDR1 ENHRY, CDR2 SYGVKD. The CDR3 runs to 13 residues. This CDR3 is CAIRPSDMAEAFF. The DNA of the CDR3 is TGTGCCATCAGGCCCTCGGACATGGCTGAAGCTTTCTTT.

To note about this clone: One end of the junction varies from germline; a read error may be responsible. DNA for the CDR3: TGTGCCAGCATTTTACCTGGGGCGGCTAAGGAAAAACTGTTTTTT. Amino acids: CASILPGAAKEKLFF. V usage is TRBV2 and J usage is TRBJ1-4; D might be TRBD1 (5 bases). The CDR3 contains 15 residues. The germline V gene has CDR1 SNHLY and CDR2 FYNNEI. Filled out from reference TRBV2 and TRBJ1-4, the complete variable domain reads EPEVTQTPSHQVTQMGQEVILRCVPISNHLYFYWYRQILGQKVEFLVSFYNNEISEKSEIFDDQFSVERPDGSNFTLKIRSTKLEDSAMYFCASILPGAAKEKLFFGSGTQLSVL.

The sample holds a few counts of this clone. This chain links TRBV29-1 with TRBJ2-7, with D hard to call. The CDR3 sequence is 11 residues long. V shed 6 bases and J shed 2 bases, with 8 bases lying between them. Germline V gene data show CDR1 as SQVTM and CDR2 as ANQGSEA. This CDR3 reads CSVRTTYEQYF. Written as DNA, the CDR3 is TGCAGCGTCCGTACTACCTACGAGCAGTACTTC.

This clone was observed a single time. This rearrangement joins TRBV5-1 to TRBJ2-1; 14 bases fit TRBD2. The germline gives CDR1 SGHRS, CDR2 YFSETQ. V lost 4 bases, J lost 5 bases, and 5 bases stayed unmatched. The CDR3 contains 16 residues. The CDR3 reads CASSRGTSGRNNEQFF. CDR3 DNA: TGCGCCAGCAGCCGGGGGACTAGCGGGAGAAACAATGAGCAGTTCTTC.

This clone came up a few times. The CDR3 here is CASSLWSGSTDTQYF. CDR3 nucleotides: TGTGCCAGCAGCTTATGGTCAGGGAGCACAGATACGCAGTATTTT. The chain recombines TRBV7-2 with TRBJ2-3, with D tentatively TRBD1 (5 bases). V lost 2 bases to trimming and J lost 0 bases, with 9 bases between them. CDR3 length equals 15 residues. Germline V lookup: CDR1 SGHTA, CDR2 FQGNSA.

The gene calls are TRBV4-3 and TRBJ2-7, with 7 bases aligning to TRBD2. V shed 1 base and J 3 bases; nucleotides not matched to a gene: 6. This CDR3 spans 15 amino acids. CDR1 LGHNA and CDR2 YSLEER come from the germline V gene. CDR3 amino acids: CASSQVQRGGYEQYF. The CDR3 nucleotides are TGCGCCAGCAGCCAAGTCCAGCGGGGCGGCTACGAGCAGTACTTC.

This chain links TRBV30 with TRBJ1-6, with 8 bases that match TRBD1. CDR1 GTSNPN and CDR2 SVGIG come from the germline V gene (reference sequence). This CDR3 has 13 residues. J gave up 8 bases and V 4 bases, and 4 bases lay outside the gene matches. The CDR3 sequence is CAWNTGGYSPLHF. In nucleotides, the CDR3 is TGTGCCTGGAATACAGGGGGGTATTCACCCCTCCACTTT.

This clone has more than one count but fewer than ten. The chain has TRBV27 and TRBJ1-2, with D possibly TRBD1 on 5 matching bases. CDR1 and CDR2 (germline): MNHEY, SMNVEV (reference sequence). The CDR3 loop spans 14 amino acids. V was clipped by 3 bases and J by 7 bases, with 15 bases between them. Here the CDR3 reads CASSLAGGMGGYTF. The CDR3 DNA sequence: TGTGCCAGCAGTTTGGCCGGGGGAATGGGTGGCTACACCTTC.

The chain recombines TRBV6-2 or TRBV6-3 with TRBJ2-5; 7 nucleotides match TRBD1. The CDR3 has 16 amino acids. CDR1 MNHEY and CDR2 SVGEGT come from the germline V gene. V was pared by 2 bases and J by 5 bases, with 11 bases of the junction left unmatched. The CDR3 sequence is CASSYSRGQLSETQYF. The CDR3 bases are TGTGCCAGCAGTTACAGTAGGGGGCAGCTTAGTGAGACCCAGTACTTC.

DNA for the CDR3: TGTGCCAGCAGTCACGGTGGGCCCCAGCATTTT. Its protein is CASSHGGPQHF. This chain links TRBV12-3 or TRBV12-4 with TRBJ1-5, with D unclear. The CDR3 spans 11 residues. The germline V and J ends were trimmed by 5 bases and 9 bases, with 8 bases remaining between them.

The chain employs TRBV14 and TRBJ2-6; 9 nucleotides agree with TRBD1. CDR3 length equals 20 residues. Trimming removed 4 bases from V and 2 bases from J; junction bases left unmatched: 15. Germline values: CDR1 SGHDN, CDR2 FVKESK. The CDR3 spells CASSPRRDRVDFAGANVLTF. CDR3 DNA sequence: TGTGCCAGCAGCCCCAGGCGGGACAGGGTTGATTTCGCTGGGGCCAACGTCCTGACTTTC.

The chain's CDR3 is CASSQTRSLNTEAFF. The CDR3 bases are TGTGCCAGCAGTCAAACTAGGAGCTTGAACACTGAAGCTTTCTTT. The gene calls are TRBV6-6 and TRBJ1-1; D remains ambiguous. V was pared by 5 bases and J by 0 bases, with 13 bases between. The CDR3 runs 15 residues. Germline V gives CDR1 MNHNY, CDR2 SVGAGI (reference sequence).

Sample share makes this clone medium-sized. The chain combines TRBV7-8 with TRBJ2-7; 11 positions agree with TRBD1. The germline CDR1 and CDR2 sequences are SGHVS and FQNEAQ. With V trimmed by 3 bases and J by 7 bases, 5 bases remained unmatched. The CDR3 is 14 residues long. The CDR3 here is CASSFGTGGGEQYF. CDR3 sequence (DNA): TGTGCCAGCAGCTTTGGGACAGGGGGAGGGGAGCAGTACTTC.

The chain recombines TRBV6-6 with TRBJ2-1; maybe TRBD2 (6 bases). The germline V and J ends were trimmed by 6 bases and 8 bases, with 14 bases remaining between them. The CDR3 has 13 residues. Germline V lookup: CDR1 MNHNY, CDR2 SVGAGI (reference sequence). In DNA form, the CDR3 reads TGTGCCAGCAGCCGCCTCGAGCGGGATGAGCAGTTCTTC. Translated: CASSRLERDEQFF.

The chain carries TRBV7-8 and TRBJ1-6; 12 nucleotides line up with TRBD1. Germline assignment: CDR1 SGHVS and CDR2 FQNEAQ. V trimming: 5 bases; J trimming: 1 base; junction bases outside the gene matches: 9. The CDR3 is 19 residues long. The CDR3 reads CASSPGQGAGLSYNSPLHF. The DNA of the CDR3 is TGTGCCAGCAGCCCGGGACAGGGGGCGGGTTTGTCCTATAATTCACCCCTCCACTTT.

The chain couples TRBV6-5 to TRBJ2-1; 8 bases are shared with TRBD2. Germline CDR1 MNHEY, CDR2 SVGAGI. After removal of 0 bases from V and 5 bases from J, the junction contained 3 bases not matched to a gene. The CDR3 runs 15 residues. CDR3 region: CASSYSSRGDNEQFF. DNA of the CDR3: TGTGCCAGCAGTTACTCGTCGCGGGGGGACAATGAGCAGTTCTTC.

V usage is TRBV3-1 (or the pseudogene TRBV3-2) and J usage is TRBJ2-5; D uncertain. The germline V gene has CDR1 LGHDT and CDR2 YNNKEL (reference sequence). Trimming shortened V by 5 bases and J by 7 bases, and 8 bases separated the two germline ends. CDR3 length: 11 residues. The CDR3 DNA reads as TGTGCCAGCAGCAGTAGCTGGACCCAGTACTTC. Translating gives CASSSSWTQYF.

The count of this clone is one. The chain is built from TRBV27 and TRBJ1-2; 7 positions agree with TRBD1. Looked up from germline, CDR1 is MNHEY and CDR2 is SMNVEV (reference sequence). CDR3 length equals 18 residues. Trimming removed 2 bases from V and 2 bases from J; junction bases left unmatched: 14. For the CDR3, the DNA is TGTGCCAGCAGTTTAACCCTCCAGGTCGGCAGGGGGAACTATGGCTACACCTTC. Translation: CASSLTLQVGRGNYGYTF.

This clone was recorded once. Other nucleotide sequences in the sample specify the same CDR3. The V call is TRBV6-4, the J call TRBJ2-2; D remains ambiguous. The V end lost 4 bases, the J end lost 1 base, and 7 bases lay between the germline ends. Germline CDR1 and CDR2: MRHNA and SNTAGT. The length of the CDR3 is 14 residues. The CDR3 coding sequence is TGTGCCAGCAGTGTCGAGGAGAACACCGGGGAGCTGTTTTTT. This translates into CASSVEENTGELFF.

This clone was detected only once. V gene TRBV18 combines with J gene TRBJ2-3, with TRBD2 identical over 8 bases. Trimming removed 8 bases from V and 2 bases from J; junction bases left unmatched: 12. This CDR3 is built from 16 residues. Per the germline V gene, CDR1 is KGHSH and CDR2 is LQKENI. Written as DNA, the CDR3 is TGTGCCAGCGACAAAACGGGGGGGCTCCTCACAGATACGCAGTATTTT. This encodes CASDKTGGLLTDTQYF.

The chain combines TRBV7-2 with TRBJ2-3; D unresolved. CDR1 SGHTA and CDR2 FQGNSA come from the germline V gene. The CDR3 contains 12 residues. V was pared by 4 bases and J by 0 bases, with 2 bases between. As DNA, the CDR3 is TGTGCCAGCAGCTCTAGCACAGATACGCAGTATTTT. Its translation: CASSSSTDTQYF.

The chain links TRBV3-1 (or the pseudogene TRBV3-2) to TRBJ2-1; the match to TRBD2 covers 7 bases. The junction had 3 bases not matched to a gene; V was cut back by 1 base and J by 6 bases. The CDR3 runs 14 residues. The germline CDR1 and CDR2 sequences are LGHDT and YNNKEL (reference sequence). The CDR3 DNA is TGTGCCAGCAGCCAAGGGACTAGAGGCAATGAGCAGTTCTTC. Protein: CASSQGTRGNEQFF.